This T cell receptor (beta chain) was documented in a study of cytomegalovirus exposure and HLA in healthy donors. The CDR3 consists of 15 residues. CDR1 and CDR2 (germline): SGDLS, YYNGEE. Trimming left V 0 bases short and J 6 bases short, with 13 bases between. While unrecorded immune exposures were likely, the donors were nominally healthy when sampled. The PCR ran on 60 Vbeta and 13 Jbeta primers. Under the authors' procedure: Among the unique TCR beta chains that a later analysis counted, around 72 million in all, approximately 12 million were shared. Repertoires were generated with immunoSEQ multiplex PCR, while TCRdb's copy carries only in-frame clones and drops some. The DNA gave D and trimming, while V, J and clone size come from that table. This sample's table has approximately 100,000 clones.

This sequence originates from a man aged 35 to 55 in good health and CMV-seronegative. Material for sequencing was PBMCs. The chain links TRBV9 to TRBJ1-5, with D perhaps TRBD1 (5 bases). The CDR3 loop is CASSVAGEWGQPQHF. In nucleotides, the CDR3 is TGTGCCAGCAGCGTAGCGGGGGAATGGGGTCAGCCCCAGCATTTT.